A single sample gave rise to the 15 T cell receptor beta chains below, sequenced in a study of T cells in Graves' hyperthyroidism and ophthalmopathy. Authors of the study amplified TCR beta CDR3 regions from RNA transcripts. HTBI primers were the set used in a first-round RT-PCR of the TCR CDR3. TCRdb fed the multiplex PCR reads into MiXCR, producing one record per CDR3 protein. The sample has 550,000 to 600,000 distinct CDR3 sequences; 35% to 55% are singletons. The sample consisted of peripheral blood or thyroid tissue (not recorded which). All receptors come from an adult woman with Graves' disease, either hyperthyroidism or ophthalmopathy (not recorded which).

This clonotype was counted many times. V and J are TRBV10-2 and TRBJ1-5; 10 bases are shared with TRBD1. CDR3 size: 17 residues. Trimming removed 2 bases from V and 5 bases from J; junction bases left unmatched: 9. CDR1 is WSHSY, CDR2 SAAADI, per germline. CDR3 coding DNA: TGCGCCAGCAGTGAGATCGCCGGGACAGGGGTGGATCAGCCCCAGCATTTT. This gives the protein CASSEIAGTGVDQPQHF.

This clonotype was detected many times. This chain uses TRBV12-3 or TRBV12-4 with TRBJ2-5; the match to TRBD1 covers 8 bases. The CDR3 spans 13 residues. V shed 7 bases, J shed 6 bases, and the junction held 7 bases outside the gene matches. CDR3 DNA: TGTGCCAGCAACCGTGGACAGGGACAGACCCAGTACTTC. Protein: CASNRGQGQTQYF.

The chain has TRBV7-9 and TRBJ2-1; no reliable D call. The ends were cut back, 2 bases at V and 1 base at J, with 9 bases in the middle. Germline V gene sequence: CDR1 SEHNR, CDR2 FQNEAQ (reference sequence). The length of the CDR3 is 15 residues. The CDR3 sequence: CASSLKGQSYNEQFF. CDR3 bases: TGTGCCAGCAGCTTAAAGGGTCAGTCCTACAATGAGCAGTTCTTC. Full variable domain (missing parts from reference TRBV7-9 and TRBJ2-1): DTGVSQNPRHKITKRGQNVTFRCDPISEHNRLYWYRQTLGQGPEFLTYFQNEAQLEKSRLLSDRFSAERPKGSFSTLEIQRTEQGDSAMYLCASSLKGQSYNEQFFGPGTRLTVL.

There are a few counts of this clonotype. This chain connects TRBV7-9 to TRBJ2-2; TRBD2 matches at 8 bases. Unmatched junction bases numbered 4, after V lost 3 bases and J lost 7 bases. This CDR3 has 14 residues. Per the germline V gene, CDR1 is SEHNR and CDR2 is FQNEAQ (reference sequence). The CDR3 DNA reads as TGTGCCAGCAGCTTCAGCGGGAGAGGCGGGGAGCTGTTTTTT. Residues: CASSFSGRGGELFF.

The gene calls are TRBV19 and TRBJ2-3; maybe TRBD1 (6 bases). Trimming removed 4 bases from V and 3 bases from J, with 11 bases in between. The germline V gene encodes CDR1 LNHDA and CDR2 SQIVND (reference sequence). The CDR3 is 14 amino acids. Written as DNA, the CDR3 is TGTGCCAGTAGTAAAGGGGGTAGGACAGATACGCAGTATTTT. Protein sequence: CASSKGGRTDTQYF.

This clonotype came up many times. The chain uses TRBV20-1 and TRBJ2-6; no reliable D call. This CDR3 is 12 amino acids long. Trimming shortened V by 6 bases and J by 2 bases, and 5 bases separated the two germline ends. CDR1 is DFQATT and CDR2 is SNEGSKA in the germline V gene (reference sequence). CDR3: CSADTGANVLTF. Here the CDR3 DNA reads TGCAGTGCGGATACTGGGGCCAACGTCCTGACTTTC.

Ten or more counts support this clonotype. The chain is built from TRBV20-1 and TRBJ1-4; TRBD1 matches at 9 bases. The germline V gene encodes CDR1 DFQATT and CDR2 SNEGSKA (reference sequence). The CDR3 runs 14 residues. J lost 7 bases, V lost 3 bases, and 6 bases had no gene match. The CDR3 region is CSASPGQGLEKLFF. CDR3 nucleotide sequence: TGCAGTGCTAGCCCGGGACAGGGTCTTGAAAAACTGTTTTTT.

This clonotype came up many times. The CDR3 loop is CSARAQTSGSYTGELFF. For the CDR3, the DNA is TGCAGTGCTAGAGCCCAAACTAGCGGGAGTTACACCGGGGAGCTGTTTTTT. The chain joins TRBV20-1 to TRBJ2-2, with TRBD2 matching 11 bases. CDR3 length: 17 amino acids. The junction had 7 bases not matched to a gene; V was cut back by 1 base and J by 3 bases. CDR1 DFQATT and CDR2 SNEGSKA come from the germline V gene (reference sequence).

The chain couples TRBV20-1 to TRBJ2-6; D ambiguous. The CDR3 sequence is 13 residues long. The V gene's germline CDR1 is DFQATT and CDR2 SNEGSKA (reference sequence). Trimming stripped 4 bases from V and 2 bases from J, with 6 bases between. The CDR3 DNA reads as TGCAGTGCTATCACGCCTGGGGCCAACGTCCTGACTTTC. It yields the protein CSAITPGANVLTF.

This chain connects TRBV7-8 to TRBJ2-1; possibly TRBD2 for D (6 bases). Germline assignment: CDR1 SGHVS and CDR2 FQNEAQ. V was clipped by 4 bases and J by 5 bases, with 18 bases between them. The CDR3 covers 16 residues. The CDR3 sequence is CASSSLPGTANNEQFF. CDR3 bases: TGTGCCAGCAGCTCACTCCCCGGGACTGCCAACAATGAGCAGTTCTTC.

This clonotype came up a few times. The chain has TRBV9 and TRBJ1-1, with a weak D call TRBD1 (5 bases). CDR1 is SGDLS and CDR2 is YYNGEE in the germline V gene. The CDR3 contains 12 residues. The germline V and J ends were trimmed by 9 bases and 2 bases, with 11 bases remaining between them. The CDR3 spells CANRILNTEAFF. CDR3 sequence (DNA): TGTGCCAACAGGATCCTTAACACTGAAGCTTTCTTT.

V usage is TRBV2 and J usage is TRBJ1-2; D uncertain. The CDR3 is made up of 16 amino acids. CDR1 is SNHLY and CDR2 is FYNNEI in the germline V gene. Trimming took 2 bases from V and 0 from J, leaving 13 bases between them. CDR3 region: CASSEYLIPANYGYTF. Written as DNA, the CDR3 is TGTGCCAGCAGTGAATACCTGATCCCCGCTAACTATGGCTACACCTTC.

This sequence joins TRBV15 and TRBJ2-7; maybe TRBD1 (6 bases). V was clipped by 8 bases and J by 3 bases, with 23 bases between them. Germline lookup yields CDR1 LNHNV and CDR2 YYDKDF (reference sequence). The CDR3 loop spans 16 amino acids. CDR3 DNA sequence: TGTGCCACCGGGGGCAACCTCGCGGGTGATTACTACGAGCAGTACTTC. Its translation: CATGGNLAGDYYEQYF.

The J gene is TRBJ2-7, the V gene TRBV5-1; perhaps TRBD2 as D (5 bases). The CDR3 extends over 14 amino acids. Deletions cut 4 bases from V and 4 bases from J, with 15 bases between. CDR1 is SGHRS and CDR2 is YFSETQ in the germline V gene. Here the CDR3 DNA reads TGCGCCAGCAGCCTTTCTGGAGGCAAATACGAGCAGTACTTC. This encodes CASSLSGGKYEQYF.

J is TRBJ1-6 and V is TRBV7-2, with D unresolved. CDR3 length equals 13 residues. The germline V gene encodes CDR1 SGHTA and CDR2 FQGNSA. The V end lost 5 bases, the J end lost 7 bases, and 9 bases lay between the germline ends. As DNA, the CDR3 is TGTGCCAGCAGCCCGCAATTCAATTCACCCCTCCACTTT. Translated, it gives CASSPQFNSPLHF. The whole variable domain, remainder taken from reference TRBV7-2 and TRBJ1-6, is GAGVSQSPSNKVTEKGKDVELRCDPISGHTALYWYRQSLGQGLEFLIYFQGNSAPDKSGLPSDRFSAERTGGSVSTLTIQRTQQEDSAVYLCASSPQFNSPLHFGNGTRLTVT.